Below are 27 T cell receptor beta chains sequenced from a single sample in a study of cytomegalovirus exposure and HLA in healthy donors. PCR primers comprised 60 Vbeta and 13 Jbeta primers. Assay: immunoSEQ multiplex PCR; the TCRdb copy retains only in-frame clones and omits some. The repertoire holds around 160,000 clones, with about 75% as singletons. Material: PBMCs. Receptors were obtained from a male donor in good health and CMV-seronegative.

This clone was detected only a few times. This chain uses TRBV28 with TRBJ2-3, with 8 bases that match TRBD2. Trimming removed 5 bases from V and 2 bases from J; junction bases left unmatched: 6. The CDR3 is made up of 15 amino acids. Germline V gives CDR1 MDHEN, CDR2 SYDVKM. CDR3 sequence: CASSTRTSSTDTQYF. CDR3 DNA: TGTGCCAGCAGTACCCGGACTAGCTCCACAGATACGCAGTATTTT.

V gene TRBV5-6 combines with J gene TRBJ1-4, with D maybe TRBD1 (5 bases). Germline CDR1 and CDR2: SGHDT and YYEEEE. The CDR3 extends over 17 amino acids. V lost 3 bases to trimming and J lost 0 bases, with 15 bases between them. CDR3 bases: TGTGCCAGCAGCTCTGACTCGCAGGGAACAACTAATGAAAAACTGTTTTTT. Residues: CASSSDSQGTTNEKLFF.

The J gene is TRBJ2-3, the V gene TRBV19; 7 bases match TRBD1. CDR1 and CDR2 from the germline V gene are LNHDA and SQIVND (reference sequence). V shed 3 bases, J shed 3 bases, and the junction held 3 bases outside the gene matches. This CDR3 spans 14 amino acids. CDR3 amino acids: CASSIGRGTDTQYF. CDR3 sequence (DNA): TGTGCCAGTAGTATCGGCAGGGGGACAGATACGCAGTATTTT.

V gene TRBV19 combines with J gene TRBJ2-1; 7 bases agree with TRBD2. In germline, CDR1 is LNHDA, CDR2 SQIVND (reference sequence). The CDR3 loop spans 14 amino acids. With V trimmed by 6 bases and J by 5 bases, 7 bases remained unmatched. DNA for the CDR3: TGTGCCAGTAGATGGGAGGGAATAGACAATGAGCAGTTCTTC. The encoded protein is CASRWEGIDNEQFF.

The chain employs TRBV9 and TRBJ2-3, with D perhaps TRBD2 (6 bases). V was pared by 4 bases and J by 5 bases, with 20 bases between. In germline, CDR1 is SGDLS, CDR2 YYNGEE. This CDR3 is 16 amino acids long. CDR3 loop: CASSPPTWGVGDTQYF. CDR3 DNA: TGTGCCAGCAGCCCTCCGACTTGGGGGGTGGGAGATACGCAGTATTTT.

The CDR3 nucleotides read TGTGCCAGCAGCTTATGGGGAGGGGGGGCTACCTACGAGCAGTACTTC. It is translated as CASSLWGGGATYEQYF. The J gene is TRBJ2-7, the V gene TRBV7-9; weak D call: TRBD2 (7 bases). V shed 2 bases and J shed 2 bases, with 16 bases lying between them. Germline lookup yields CDR1 SEHNR and CDR2 FQNEAQ (reference sequence). The CDR3 is 16 residues long.

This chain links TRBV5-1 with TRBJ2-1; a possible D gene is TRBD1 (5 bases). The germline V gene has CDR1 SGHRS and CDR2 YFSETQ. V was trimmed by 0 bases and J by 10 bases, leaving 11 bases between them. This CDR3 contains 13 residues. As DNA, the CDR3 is TGCGCCAGCAGCTTGGAGCAGGGCAACGAGCAGTTCTTC. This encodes CASSLEQGNEQFF.

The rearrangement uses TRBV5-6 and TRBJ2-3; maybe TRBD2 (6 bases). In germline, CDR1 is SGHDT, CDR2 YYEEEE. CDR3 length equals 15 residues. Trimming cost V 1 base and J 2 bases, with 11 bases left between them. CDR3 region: CASSLLGGDTDTQYF. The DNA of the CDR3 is TGTGCCAGCAGCTTGCTGGGGGGAGACACAGATACGCAGTATTTT.

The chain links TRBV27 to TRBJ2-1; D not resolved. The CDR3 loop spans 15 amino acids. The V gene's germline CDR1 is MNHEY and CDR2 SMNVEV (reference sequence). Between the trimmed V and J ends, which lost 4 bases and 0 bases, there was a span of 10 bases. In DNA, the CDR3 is TGTGCCAGCAGTTCTGACTCAAGCTCCTACAATGAGCAGTTCTTC. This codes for CASSSDSSSYNEQFF.

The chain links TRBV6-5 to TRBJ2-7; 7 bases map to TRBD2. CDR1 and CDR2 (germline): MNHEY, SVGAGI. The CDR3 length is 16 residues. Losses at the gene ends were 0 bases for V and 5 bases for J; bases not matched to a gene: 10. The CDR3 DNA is TGTGCCAGCAGTTACTCCGCGGGAGAGACCCTTAACGAGCAGTACTTC. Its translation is CASSYSAGETLNEQYF.

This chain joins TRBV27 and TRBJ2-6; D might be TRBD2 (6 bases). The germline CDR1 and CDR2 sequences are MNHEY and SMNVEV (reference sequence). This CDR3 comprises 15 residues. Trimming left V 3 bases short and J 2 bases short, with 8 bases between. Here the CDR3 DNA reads TGTGCCAGCAGTTTCGGGGGAACTGGGGCCAACGTCCTGACTTTC. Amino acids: CASSFGGTGANVLTF.

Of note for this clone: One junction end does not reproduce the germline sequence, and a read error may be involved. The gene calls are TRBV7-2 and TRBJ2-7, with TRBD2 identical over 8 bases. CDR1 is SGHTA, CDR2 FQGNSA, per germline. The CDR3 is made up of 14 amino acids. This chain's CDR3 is CASSARTVGGEHYF. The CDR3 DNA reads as TGTGCCAGCAGCGCCAGGACAGTCGGGGGGGAGCATTACTTC.

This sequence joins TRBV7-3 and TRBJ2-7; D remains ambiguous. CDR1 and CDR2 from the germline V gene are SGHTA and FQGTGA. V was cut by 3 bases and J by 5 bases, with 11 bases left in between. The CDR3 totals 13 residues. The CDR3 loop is CASSFGGADEQYF. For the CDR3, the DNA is TGTGCCAGCAGCTTCGGTGGAGCCGACGAGCAGTACTTC.

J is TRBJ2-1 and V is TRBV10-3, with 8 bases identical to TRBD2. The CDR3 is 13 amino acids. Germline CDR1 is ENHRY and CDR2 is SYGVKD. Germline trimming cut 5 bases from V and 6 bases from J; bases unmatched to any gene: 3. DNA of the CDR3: TGTGCCATCAGTACCGGACTAGCCAATGAGCAGTTCTTC. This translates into CAISTGLANEQFF.

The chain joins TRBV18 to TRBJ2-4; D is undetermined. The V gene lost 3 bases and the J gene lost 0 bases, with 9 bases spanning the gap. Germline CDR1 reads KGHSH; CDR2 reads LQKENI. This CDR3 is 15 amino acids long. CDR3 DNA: TGTGCCAGCTCACCTCCAACAATAGCCAAAAACATTCAGTACTTC. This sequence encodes CASSPPTIAKNIQYF.

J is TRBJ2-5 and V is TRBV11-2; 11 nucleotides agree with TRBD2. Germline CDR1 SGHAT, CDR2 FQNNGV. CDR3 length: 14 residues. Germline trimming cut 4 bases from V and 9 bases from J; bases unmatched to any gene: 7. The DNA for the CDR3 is TGTGCCAGCAGCTCGCGTAGCGGGGGGGAGTCCCAGTACTTC. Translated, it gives CASSSRSGGESQYF.

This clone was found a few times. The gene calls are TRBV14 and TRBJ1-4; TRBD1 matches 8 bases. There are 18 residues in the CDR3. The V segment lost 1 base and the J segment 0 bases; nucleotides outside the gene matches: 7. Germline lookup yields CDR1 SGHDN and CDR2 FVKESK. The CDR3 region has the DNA TGTGCCAGCAGCCAAGGTCCGGACAGGGTTGCAACTAATGAAAAACTGTTTTTT. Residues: CASSQGPDRVATNEKLFF.

The CDR3 here is CASSLGGRGQAFF. The CDR3 DNA reads TGTGCCAGCAGTTTAGGGGGCAGGGGTCAAGCTTTCTTT. The chain recombines TRBV28 with TRBJ1-1; D is perhaps TRBD1 (6 bases). Trimming took 2 bases from V and 9 from J, leaving 13 bases between them. CDR1 and CDR2 (germline): MDHEN, SYDVKM. This CDR3 has 13 amino acids.

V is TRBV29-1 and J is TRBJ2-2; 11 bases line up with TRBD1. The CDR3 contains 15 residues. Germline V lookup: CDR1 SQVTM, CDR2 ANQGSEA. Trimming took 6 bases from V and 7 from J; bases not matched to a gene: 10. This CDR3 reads CSVDGQGAYGGELFF. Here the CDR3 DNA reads TGCAGCGTGGACGGACAGGGGGCGTATGGCGGGGAGCTGTTTTTT.

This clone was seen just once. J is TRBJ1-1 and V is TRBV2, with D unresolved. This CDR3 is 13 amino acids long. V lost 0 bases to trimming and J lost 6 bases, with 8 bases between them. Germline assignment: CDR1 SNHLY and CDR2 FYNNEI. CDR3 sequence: CASSEALTAEAFF. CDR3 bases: TGTGCCAGCAGTGAAGCACTTACGGCTGAAGCTTTCTTT.

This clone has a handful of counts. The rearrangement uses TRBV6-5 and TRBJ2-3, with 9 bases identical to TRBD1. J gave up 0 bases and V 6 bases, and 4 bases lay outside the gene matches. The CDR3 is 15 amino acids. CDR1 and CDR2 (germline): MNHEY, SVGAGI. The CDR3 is CASRLDRGSTDTQYF. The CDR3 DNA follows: TGTGCCAGCAGACTGGACAGGGGAAGCACAGATACGCAGTATTTT.

CDR3 protein: CASLGGGGHYGYTF. CDR3 coding DNA: TGTGCCAGCCTCGGGGGTGGCGGTCACTATGGCTACACCTTC. The rearrangement uses TRBV28 and TRBJ1-2; possibly TRBD1 for D (5 bases). The germline gives CDR1 MDHEN, CDR2 SYDVKM. With 8 bases removed from V and 3 bases from J, the gap between germline ends came to 16 bases. CDR3 length: 14 residues.

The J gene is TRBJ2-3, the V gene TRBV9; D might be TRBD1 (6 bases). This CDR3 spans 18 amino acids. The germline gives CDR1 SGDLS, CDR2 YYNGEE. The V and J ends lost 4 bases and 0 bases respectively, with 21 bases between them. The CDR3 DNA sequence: TGTGCCAGCAGCCCCACTCAGGGCAGGGGTCGTAGCACAGATACGCAGTATTTT. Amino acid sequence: CASSPTQGRGRSTDTQYF.

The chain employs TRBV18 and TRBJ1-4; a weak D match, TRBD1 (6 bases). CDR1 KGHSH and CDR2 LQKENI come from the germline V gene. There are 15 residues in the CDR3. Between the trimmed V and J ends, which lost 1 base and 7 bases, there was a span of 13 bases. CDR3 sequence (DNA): TGTGCCAGCTCACCACGGGACATTAGGGGTGAAAAACTGTTTTTT. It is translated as CASSPRDIRGEKLFF.

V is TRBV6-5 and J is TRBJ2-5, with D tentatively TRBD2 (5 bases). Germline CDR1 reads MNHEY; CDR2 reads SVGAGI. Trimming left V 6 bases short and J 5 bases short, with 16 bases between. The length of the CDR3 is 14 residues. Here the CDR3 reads CASSRTTTRETQYF. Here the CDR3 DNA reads TGTGCCAGCAGCCGCACGACTACTAGGGAGACCCAGTACTTC.

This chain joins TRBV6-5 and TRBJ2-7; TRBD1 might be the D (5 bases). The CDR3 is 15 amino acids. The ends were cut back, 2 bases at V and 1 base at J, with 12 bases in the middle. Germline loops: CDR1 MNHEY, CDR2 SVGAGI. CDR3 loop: CASSYRKGQSYEQYF. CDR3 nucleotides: TGTGCCAGCAGTTACCGGAAAGGACAATCCTACGAGCAGTACTTC.

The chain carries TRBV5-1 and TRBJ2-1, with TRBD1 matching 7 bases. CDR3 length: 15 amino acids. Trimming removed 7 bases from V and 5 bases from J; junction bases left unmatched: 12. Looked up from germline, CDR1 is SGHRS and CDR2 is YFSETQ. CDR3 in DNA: TGCGCCAGCCAAGACAGGGAGCGCATACACAATGAGCAGTTCTTC. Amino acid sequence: CASQDRERIHNEQFF.